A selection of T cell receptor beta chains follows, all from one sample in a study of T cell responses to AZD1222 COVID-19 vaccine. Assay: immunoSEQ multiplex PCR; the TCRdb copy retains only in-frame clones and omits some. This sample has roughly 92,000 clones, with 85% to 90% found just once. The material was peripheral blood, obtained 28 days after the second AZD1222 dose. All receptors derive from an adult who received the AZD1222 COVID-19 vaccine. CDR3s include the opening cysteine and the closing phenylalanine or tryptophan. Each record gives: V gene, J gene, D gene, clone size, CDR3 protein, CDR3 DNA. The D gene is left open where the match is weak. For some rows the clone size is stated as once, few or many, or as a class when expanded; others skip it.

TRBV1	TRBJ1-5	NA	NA	CTSSPQGLQYNQPQHF	TGCACCAGCAGCCCACAGGGGCTTCAATACAATCAGCCCCAGCATTTT
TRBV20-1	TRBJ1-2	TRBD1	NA	CSASTGVNYGYTF	TGCAGTGCCAGTACAGGGGTTAACTATGGCTACACCTTC
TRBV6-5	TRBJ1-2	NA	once	CASRGLSGDNGYTF	TGTGCCAGCAGGGGGCTCTCGGGAGATAATGGCTACACCTTC
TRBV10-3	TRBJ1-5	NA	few	CAISESKAGPGNQPQHF	TGTGCCATCAGTGAGTCGAAGGCAGGGCCGGGGAATCAGCCCCAGCATTTT
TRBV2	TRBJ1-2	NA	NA	CASSRGSYGYTF	TGTGCCAGCAGCAGGGGTTCCTATGGCTACACCTTC
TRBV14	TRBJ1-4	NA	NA	CASSSMLAEKLFF	TGTGCCAGCAGCTCCATGTTGGCCGAAAAACTGTTTTTT
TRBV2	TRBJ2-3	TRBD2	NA	CASSFRGGVAGAQYF	TGTGCCAGCAGTTTCCGGGGCGGGGTAGCGGGGGCACAGTATTTT
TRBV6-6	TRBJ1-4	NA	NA	CASSYQGPGVNEKLFF	TGTGCCAGCAGTTACCAGGGGCCGGGGGTTAATGAAAAACTGTTTTTT
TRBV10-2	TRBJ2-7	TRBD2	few	CASSTSGLRYEQYF	TGCGCCAGCAGCACCTCGGGACTAAGATACGAGCAGTACTTC
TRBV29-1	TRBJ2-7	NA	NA	CSVATGSTSHEQYF	TGCAGCGTGGCTACAGGGTCCACCTCCCACGAGCAGTACTTC
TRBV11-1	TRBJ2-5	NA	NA	CASSLAVARGETQYF	TGTGCCAGCAGCTTAGCGGTAGCGAGGGGAGAGACCCAGTACTTC
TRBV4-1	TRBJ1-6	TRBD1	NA	CASSQDGQGWGSPLHF	TGCGCCAGCAGCCAAGACGGACAGGGGTGGGGTTCACCCCTCCACTTT
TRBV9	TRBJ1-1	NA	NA	CASSVSMNTEAFF	TGTGCCAGCAGCGTTTCAATGAACACTGAAGCTTTCTTT
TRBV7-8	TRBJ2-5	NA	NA	CASSFGGGETQYF	TGTGCCAGCAGCTTTGGGGGAGGCGAGACCCAGTACTTC
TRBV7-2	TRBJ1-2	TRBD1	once	CASSLGQLFFYGYTF	TGTGCCAGCAGCTTGGGACAGCTGTTTTTCTATGGCTACACCTTC
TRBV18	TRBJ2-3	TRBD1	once	CASSRSGGDTQYF	TGTGCCAGCTCACGCTCAGGGGGAGATACGCAGTATTTT
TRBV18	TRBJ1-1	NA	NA	CASSRGRTPKNTEAFF	TGTGCCAGCTCACGGGGTCGGACGCCGAAAAACACTGAAGCTTTCTTT
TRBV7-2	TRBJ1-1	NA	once	CASSLVRVLNTEAFF	TGTGCCAGCAGCTTAGTCCGGGTCCTGAACACTGAAGCTTTCTTT
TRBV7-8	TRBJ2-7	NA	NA	CASSLDIRRTIEQYF	TGTGCCAGCAGCTTAGATATTCGACGGACCATCGAGCAGTACTTC
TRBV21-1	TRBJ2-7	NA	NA	CASSKRVYEQYF	TGTGCCAGCAGCAAGAGGGTCTACGAGCAGTACTTC
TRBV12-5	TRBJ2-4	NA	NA	CASGLYKNIQYF	TGTGCTAGTGGTTTATACAAAAACATTCAGTACTTC
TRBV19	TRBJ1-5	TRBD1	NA	CASSKQGPLYSNQPQHF	TGTGCCAGTAGTAAACAGGGGCCACTATATAGCAATCAGCCCCAGCATTTT
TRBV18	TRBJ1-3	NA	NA	CASSPGLTSRMTIYF	TGTGCCAGCTCACCTGGCCTTACCTCCCGGATGACCATATATTTT
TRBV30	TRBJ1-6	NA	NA	CAAFRVDSPLHF	TGTGCCGCCTTCAGGGTAGATTCACCCCTCCACTTT
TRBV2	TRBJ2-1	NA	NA	CASTRQSSYNEQFF	TGTGCCAGCACAAGGCAGAGCTCCTACAATGAGCAGTTCTTC
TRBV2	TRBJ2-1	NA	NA	CASRLVGVTYNEQFF	TGTGCCAGCCGACTGGTGGGGGTCACCTACAATGAGCAGTTCTTC
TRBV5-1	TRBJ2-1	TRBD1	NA	CASMAGGTFNEQFF	TGCGCCAGCATGGCAGGGGGCACGTTCAATGAGCAGTTCTTC
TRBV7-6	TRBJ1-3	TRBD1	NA	CASSSGQLNGNTIYF	TGTGCCAGCAGCTCGGGACAGCTCAATGGAAACACCATATATTTT
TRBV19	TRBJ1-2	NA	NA	CASGTGGMYGYTF	TGTGCCAGCGGGACCGGGGGCATGTATGGCTACACCTTC
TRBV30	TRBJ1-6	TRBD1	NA	CAWAQGQGNNSPLHF	TGTGCCTGGGCCCAGGGACAGGGAAATAATTCACCCCTCCACTTT
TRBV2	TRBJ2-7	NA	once	CASSVGVHEQYF	TGTGCCAGCAGTGTAGGGGTCCACGAGCAGTACTTC
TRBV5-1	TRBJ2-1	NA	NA	CASSLASTGGYNEQFF	TGCGCCAGCAGCTTGGCCTCGACAGGCGGCTACAATGAGCAGTTCTTC
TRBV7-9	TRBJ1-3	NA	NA	CASSLGHSGNTIYF	TGTGCCAGCAGCCTCGGACACTCTGGAAACACCATATATTTT
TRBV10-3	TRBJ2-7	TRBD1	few	CAISRDRGQVEQYF	TGTGCCATCAGTAGGGACAGGGGGCAGGTCGAGCAGTACTTC